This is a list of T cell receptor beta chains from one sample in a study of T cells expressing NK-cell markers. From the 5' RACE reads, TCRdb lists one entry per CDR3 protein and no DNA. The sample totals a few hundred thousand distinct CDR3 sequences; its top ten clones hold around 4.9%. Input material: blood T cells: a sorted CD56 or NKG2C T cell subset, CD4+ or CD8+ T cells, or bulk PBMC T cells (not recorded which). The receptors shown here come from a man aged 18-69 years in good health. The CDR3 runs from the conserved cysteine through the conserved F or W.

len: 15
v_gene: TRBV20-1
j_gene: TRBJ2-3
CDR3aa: CSAAPLPAVTDTQYF

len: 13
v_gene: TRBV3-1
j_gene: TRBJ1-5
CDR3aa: CASSQGPNQPQHF

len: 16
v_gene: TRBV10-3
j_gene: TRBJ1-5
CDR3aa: CAISEGHRGPNQPQHF

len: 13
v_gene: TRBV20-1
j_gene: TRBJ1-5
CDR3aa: CSASAQGVQPQHF

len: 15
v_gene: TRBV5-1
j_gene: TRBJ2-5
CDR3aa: CASSRIQGAQETQYF

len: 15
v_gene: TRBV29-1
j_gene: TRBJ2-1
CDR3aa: CSVESGTVTYNEQFF

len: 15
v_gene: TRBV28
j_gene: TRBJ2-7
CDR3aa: CASSFLRDYRYEQYF

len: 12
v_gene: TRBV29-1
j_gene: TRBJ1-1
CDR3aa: CSVGAGYTEAFF

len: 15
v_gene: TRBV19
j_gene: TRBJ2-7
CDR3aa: CASSLHRGLAYEQYF

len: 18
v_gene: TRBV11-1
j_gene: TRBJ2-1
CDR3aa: CASSMGRGDGTDYNEQFF

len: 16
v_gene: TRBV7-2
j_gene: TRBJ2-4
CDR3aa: CASSLSGVLAKNIQYF

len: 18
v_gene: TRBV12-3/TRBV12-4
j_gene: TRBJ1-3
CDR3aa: CASSLRIRETGAGNTIYF

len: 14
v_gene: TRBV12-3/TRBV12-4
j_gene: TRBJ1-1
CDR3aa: CASSSSGALTEAFF

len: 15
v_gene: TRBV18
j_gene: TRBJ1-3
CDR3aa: CASSPSRTNGNTIYF

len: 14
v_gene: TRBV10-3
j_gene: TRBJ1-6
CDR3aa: CAISDWEVNSPLHF

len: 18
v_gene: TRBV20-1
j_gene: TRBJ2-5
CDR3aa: CSALAGGLAGAVRETQYF

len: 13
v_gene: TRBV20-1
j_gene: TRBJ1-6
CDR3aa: CSANRDSNSPLHF

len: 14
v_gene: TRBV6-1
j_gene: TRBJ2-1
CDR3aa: CASTRDRVVAEQFF

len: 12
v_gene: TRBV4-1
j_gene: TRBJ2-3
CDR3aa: CASSHRTDTQYF

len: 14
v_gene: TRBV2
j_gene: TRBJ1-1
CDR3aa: CASNRQGGDTEAFF

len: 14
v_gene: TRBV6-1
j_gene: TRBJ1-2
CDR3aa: CASSEYDGSYGYTF

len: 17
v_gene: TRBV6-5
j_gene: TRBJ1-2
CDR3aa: CASSYAGQGDPHYGYTF

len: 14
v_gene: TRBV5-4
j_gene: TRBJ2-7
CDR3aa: CASSLNRGGYEQYF

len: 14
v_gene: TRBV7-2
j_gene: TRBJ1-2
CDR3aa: CASSATGFTNGYTF

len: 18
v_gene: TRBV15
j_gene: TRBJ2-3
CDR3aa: CATSRSIVSGGATDTQYF

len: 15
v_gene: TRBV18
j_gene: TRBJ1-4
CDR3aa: CASSGTGPANEKLFF

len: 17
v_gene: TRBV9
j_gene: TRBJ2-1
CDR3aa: CASSVASGGASYNEQFF